The present TCR beta chain was sequenced within a study of cytomegalovirus exposure and HLA in healthy donors. General study points: Cytomegalovirus status, reportedly, was diagnosed with high specificity and sensitivity by the classifier.

A remark on this clone: Antigen specificity is unknown.

Germline assignment: CDR1 SGHRS and CDR2 YFSETQ. The CDR3 is made up of 17 amino acids. Trimming cost V 5 bases and J 0 bases, with 20 bases left between them. Both 60 Vbeta primers and 13 Jbeta primers went into the PCR. Method: immunoSEQ multiplex PCR; TCRdb's copy keeps in-frame clones and lacks some. The sample has about 140,000 clones; approximately 80% are singletons. The chain combines TRBV5-1 with TRBJ1-1, with D maybe TRBD1 (6 bases). The sequencing sample was made of PBMCs. The TCR comes from a woman between 50 and 59 years old in good health and CMV-seronegative. CDR3 sequence (DNA): TGCGCCAGCAGTACAGCCAGGGGAATGGGGATGAACACTGAAGCTTTCTTT. It specifies CASSTARGMGMNTEAFF. Variable domain in full (rest from reference TRBV5-1 and TRBJ1-1): KAGVTQTPRYLIKTRGQQVTLSCSPISGHRSVSWYQQTPGQGLQFLFEYFSETQRNKGNFPGRFSGRQFSNSRSEMNVSTLELGDSALYLCASSTARGMGMNTEAFFGQGTRLTVV.